The 32 T cell receptor beta chains reported below all come from one sample, sequenced in a study of shared clonotypes between healthy human individuals. Naive CD8 populations comprised CD45RO-negative cells positively selected for CCR7, excluding terminally differentiated effector memory CD45RA+ cells. Measured with immunoSEQ multiplex PCR; TCRdb has only the in-frame clones, and not every one. The sample lists 1.5 million to 2.5 million clones, about 95% occurring once. The source material was naive CD8+ T cells sorted from blood. These receptors all come from a man aged 18 to 35 in good health.

The chain employs TRBV19 and TRBJ1-4, with D uncertain. The CDR3 loop spans 15 amino acids. The ends were cut back, 3 bases at V and 6 bases at J, with 14 bases in the middle. The V gene's germline CDR1 is LNHDA and CDR2 SQIVND (reference sequence). CDR3 loop: CASSMMSGVDEKLFF. In nucleotides, the CDR3 is TGTGCCAGTAGTATGATGAGCGGGGTCGATGAAAAACTGTTTTTT.

This clone was seen a single time. V and J are TRBV4-1 and TRBJ1-2; 10 bases match TRBD1. Trimming cost V 4 bases and J 3 bases; bases outside gene matches: 14. This CDR3 has 18 amino acids. Germline V gene sequence: CDR1 MGHRA, CDR2 YSYEKL. Here the CDR3 reads CASSPTSSLTGGDYGYTF. Written as DNA, the CDR3 is TGCGCCAGCAGCCCAACTTCATCCCTGACAGGGGGCGACTATGGCTACACCTTC.

The chain is built from TRBV5-6 and TRBJ1-2, with D possibly matching TRBD1 (6 bases). Per the germline V gene, CDR1 is SGHDT and CDR2 is YYEEEE. This CDR3 spans 18 amino acids. V was trimmed by 0 bases and J by 4 bases, leaving 22 bases between them. The CDR3 DNA reads as TGTGCCAGCAGCTTGGACGGGACATTGCCCAAGGGATTCTATGGCTACACCTTC. Its translation: CASSLDGTLPKGFYGYTF.

In this sample, this clone turned up once. V gene TRBV7-9 combines with J gene TRBJ1-4; TRBD1 agrees at 7 bases. The CDR3 runs 14 residues. The germline gives CDR1 SEHNR, CDR2 FQNEAQ (reference sequence). V gave up 3 bases and J gave up 6 bases; unmatched junction bases: 4. The CDR3 nucleotides read TGTGCCAGCAGCTTCTTCACAGGGGATGAAAAACTGTTTTTT. This gives the protein CASSFFTGDEKLFF.

The gene calls are TRBV5-6 and TRBJ1-4; tentatively, D is TRBD1 (6 bases). The CDR3 covers 15 residues. CDR1 and CDR2 (germline): SGHDT, YYEEEE. V lost 4 bases and J lost 0, with 10 bases in between. This CDR3 reads CASSPHRATNEKLFF. The CDR3 DNA follows: TGTGCCAGCAGCCCACACAGGGCAACTAATGAAAAACTGTTTTTT.

This clone was detected once. The chain has TRBV4-3 and TRBJ1-1; D unclear. With 0 bases removed from V and 1 base from J, the gap between germline ends came to 15 bases. This CDR3 is built from 17 residues. CDR1 and CDR2 from the germline V gene are LGHNA and YSLEER. The CDR3 region is CASSQDPVEGENTEAFF. The DNA of the CDR3 is TGCGCCAGCAGCCAAGATCCTGTTGAAGGTGAGAACACTGAAGCTTTCTTT.

About this clone itself: Other DNA sequences in this sample translate to the same CDR3. The rearrangement joins TRBV27 to TRBJ2-7; D perhaps matches TRBD1 (7 bases). V gave up 3 bases and J gave up 5 bases, with 11 bases separating them. The CDR3 extends over 13 amino acids. From germline, CDR1 is MNHEY and CDR2 SMNVEV (reference sequence). CDR3 bases: TGTGCCAGCAGTTTTGCAGGGGGGCACGAGCAGTACTTC. Amino acid sequence: CASSFAGGHEQYF.

The rearrangement uses TRBV9 and TRBJ2-3; TRBD2 matches 8 bases. In germline, CDR1 is SGDLS, CDR2 YYNGEE. There are 15 residues in the CDR3. V trimming: 3 bases; J trimming: 4 bases; junction bases outside the gene matches: 7. CDR3 bases: TGTGCCAGCAGCGAGAATGGACTAGCTTCAGATACGCAGTATTTT. It encodes CASSENGLASDTQYF.

The genes are TRBV5-6 and TRBJ2-7; a weak D match, TRBD2 (5 bases). Germline CDR1 and CDR2: SGHDT and YYEEEE. The CDR3 is 16 amino acids. The V end lost 2 bases, the J end lost 0 bases, and 15 bases lay between the germline ends. The DNA of the CDR3 is TGTGCCAGCAGCTTCCCCGGCGAGGGTATCTCCTACGAGCAGTACTTC. Amino acid sequence: CASSFPGEGISYEQYF.

The sample holds one count of this clone. Additional DNA sequences in this sample encode the identical CDR3. The chain carries TRBV5-6 and TRBJ2-5; tentative D call: TRBD2 (5 bases). Germline assignment: CDR1 SGHDT and CDR2 YYEEEE. With 0 bases removed from V and 2 bases from J, the gap between germline ends came to 8 bases. The CDR3 runs 14 residues. CDR3 residues: CASSLATGQETQYF. CDR3 nucleotide sequence: TGTGCCAGCAGCTTGGCAACGGGACAAGAGACCCAGTACTTC. Full variable domain (missing parts from reference TRBV5-6 and TRBJ2-5): DAGVTQSPTHLIKTRGQQVTLRCSPKSGHDTVSWYQQALGQGPQFIFQYYEEEERQRGNFPDRFSGHQFPNYSSELNVNALLLGDSALYLCASSLATGQETQYFGPGTRLLVL.

In its sample, this clone was seen once. The chain has TRBV11-2 and TRBJ1-6; D is possibly TRBD1 (5 bases). The germline CDR1 and CDR2 sequences are SGHAT and FQNNGV. The CDR3 has 16 residues. The germline V and J ends were trimmed by 0 bases and 7 bases, with 13 bases remaining between them. CDR3 in amino acids: CASSLDWAGNNSPLHF. CDR3 sequence (DNA): TGTGCCAGCAGCTTAGATTGGGCAGGGAACAATTCACCCCTCCACTTT.

V gene TRBV7-9 combines with J gene TRBJ2-3, with 9 bases aligning to TRBD1. Germline CDR1 SEHNR, CDR2 FQNEAQ (reference sequence). The CDR3 extends over 16 amino acids. Losses at the gene ends were 2 bases for V and 2 bases for J; bases not matched to a gene: 5. The CDR3 region is CASSLSTGGFTDTQYF. Here the CDR3 DNA reads TGTGCCAGCAGCTTATCCACAGGGGGCTTCACAGATACGCAGTATTTT.

The chain couples TRBV27 to TRBJ1-1; no clear D gene. The CDR3 is made up of 16 amino acids. CDR1 and CDR2 from the germline V gene are MNHEY and SMNVEV (reference sequence). With 4 bases removed from V and 5 bases from J, the gap between germline ends came to 20 bases. The CDR3 spells CASSSSTGLVTTEAFF. The CDR3 DNA reads TGTGCCAGCAGTTCCTCCACCGGGCTAGTCACTACTGAAGCTTTCTTT.

V is TRBV6-1 and J is TRBJ2-1; D is unclear. CDR1 is MNHNS and CDR2 is SASEGT in the germline V gene. CDR3 length equals 14 residues. With 6 bases removed from V and 0 bases from J, the gap between germline ends came to 9 bases. This CDR3 reads CASRAGPSYNEQFF. For the CDR3, the DNA is TGTGCCAGCAGGGCCGGCCCCTCCTACAATGAGCAGTTCTTC.

V gene TRBV11-2 combines with J gene TRBJ2-1; the D gene is possibly TRBD2 (6 bases). V was clipped by 4 bases and J by 3 bases, with 16 bases between them. CDR1 is SGHAT and CDR2 is FQNNGV in the germline V gene. The CDR3 is 16 residues long. The CDR3, as DNA: TGTGCCAGCAGCTCTAGTGGGACGGGGGACTACAATGAGCAGTTCTTC. Translated: CASSSSGTGDYNEQFF.

Remarks on this clone: A much larger clone sits a single nucleotide away, making a read error possible. Other DNA sequences of this sample code for an identical CDR3. The J gene is TRBJ1-1, the V gene TRBV11-2; perhaps TRBD1 as D (5 bases). Deletions cut 3 bases from V and 3 bases from J, with 8 bases between. This CDR3 spans 13 amino acids. Germline V gene data show CDR1 as SGHAT and CDR2 as FQNNGV. The CDR3 protein is CASSLGGDTEAFF. The CDR3 DNA reads TGTGCCAGCAGCTTGGGGGGGGACACTGAAGCTTTCTTT.

V and J are TRBV9 and TRBJ2-1; 10 bases fit TRBD1. The V and J ends lost 2 bases and 7 bases, in that order; junction bases with no gene match: 18. Germline loops: CDR1 SGDLS, CDR2 YYNGEE. The CDR3 spans 19 residues. In DNA, the CDR3 is TGTGCCAGCAGCGTTCGTAGTGGGGAGACGGGACAGGGGTATAATGAGCAGTTCTTC. Translated: CASSVRSGETGQGYNEQFF.

The J gene is TRBJ2-7, the V gene TRBV29-1, with 8 bases that match TRBD1. The CDR3 is made up of 14 amino acids. CDR1 is SQVTM and CDR2 is ANQGSEA in the germline V gene. The trim removed 4 bases at V and 0 bases at J, leaving 5 bases unmatched. The CDR3 reads CSVGRDRSSYEQYF. The CDR3 DNA reads TGCAGCGTTGGCCGGGACAGGAGCTCCTACGAGCAGTACTTC.

A single count supports this clone. The CDR3: CASSLGKAGGTEAFF. Written as DNA, the CDR3 is TGTGCCAGCAGCTTAGGCAAGGCAGGAGGCACTGAAGCTTTCTTT. The chain employs TRBV13 and TRBJ1-1; D gene unclear. Trimming took off 0 bases at V and 4 bases at J, with 12 bases between the two ends. Germline lookup yields CDR1 PRHDT and CDR2 FYEKMQ (reference sequence). This CDR3 spans 15 amino acids.

The genes are TRBV7-9 and TRBJ2-3; TRBD2 matches 9 bases. J lost 2 bases, V lost 4 bases, and 13 bases had no gene match. Germline CDR1 is SEHNR and CDR2 is FQNEAQ (reference sequence). CDR3 length: 18 amino acids. The CDR3 sequence: CASSSFGLAGLITDTQYF. CDR3 coding DNA: TGTGCCAGCAGCTCATTCGGGCTAGCGGGACTAATCACAGATACGCAGTATTTT.

The chain employs TRBV5-4 and TRBJ2-1; D is possibly TRBD1 (6 bases). Trimming took off 0 bases at V and 8 bases at J, with 9 bases between the two ends. CDR1 SGHNT and CDR2 YYREEE come from the germline V gene (reference sequence). The CDR3 runs 13 residues. The CDR3 nucleotides read TGTGCCAGCAGCTTGGTTGAGGGGGATGAGCAGTTCTTC. Its protein product is CASSLVEGDEQFF.

As for this clone: This sample also contains other DNA sequences that code for the same CDR3. V usage is TRBV4-1 and J usage is TRBJ2-7; TRBD2 matches at 7 bases. Germline V gene sequence: CDR1 MGHRA, CDR2 YSYEKL. Trimming at V came to 3 bases and at J to 4 bases, leaving 3 bases not matched to a gene. This CDR3 contains 13 residues. The CDR3 reads CASSQGGSYEQYF. CDR3 nucleotides: TGCGCCAGCAGCCAGGGCGGGAGTTACGAGCAGTACTTC.

This chain uses TRBV5-4 with TRBJ1-2; D unresolved. The CDR3 is made up of 15 amino acids. With 1 base removed from V and 4 bases from J, the gap between germline ends came to 14 bases. From germline, CDR1 is SGHNT and CDR2 YYREEE (reference sequence). This chain's CDR3 is CASSLWNGVVYGYTF. The CDR3 coding sequence is TGTGCCAGCAGCTTGTGGAACGGGGTCGTCTATGGCTACACCTTC. The variable domain in full, completed from reference TRBV5-4 and TRBJ1-2, reads ETGVTQSPTHLIKTRGQQVTLRCSSQSGHNTVSWYQQALGQGPQFIFQYYREEENGRGNFPPRFSGLQFPNYSSELNVNALELDDSALYLCASSLWNGVVYGYTFGSGTRLTVV.

The rearrangement uses TRBV19 and TRBJ2-2, with D perhaps matching TRBD2 (5 bases). CDR1 and CDR2 from the germline V gene are LNHDA and SQIVND (reference sequence). V was trimmed by 7 bases and J by 1 base, leaving 13 bases between them. The CDR3 loop spans 15 amino acids. In nucleotides, the CDR3 is TGTGCCAGTACCCCGATTCGGGAGAACACCGGGGAGCTGTTTTTT. This gives the protein CASTPIRENTGELFF.

On this clone: Distinct nucleotide sequences in the sample also encode this CDR3. The chain couples TRBV7-2 to TRBJ1-5, with D uncertain. CDR1 and CDR2 from the germline V gene are SGHTA and FQGNSA. The CDR3 is 15 residues long. Trimming stripped 3 bases from V and 0 bases from J, with 9 bases between. The CDR3 sequence: CASSLAVYSNQPQHF. Written as DNA, the CDR3 is TGTGCCAGCAGCTTGGCAGTATATAGCAATCAGCCCCAGCATTTT.

This clone was observed a single time. The rearrangement links TRBV10-3 to TRBJ2-2, with D unresolved. This CDR3 is built from 14 residues. CDR1 ENHRY and CDR2 SYGVKD come from the germline V gene. V lost 8 bases and J lost 2, with 12 bases in between. The CDR3 DNA follows: TGTGCCATCGCCCGTCCTGGCAACACCGGGGAGCTGTTTTTT. It specifies CAIARPGNTGELFF.

The J gene is TRBJ2-7, the V gene TRBV28; 7 positions agree with TRBD2. With V trimmed by 9 bases and J by 4 bases, 6 bases remained unmatched. The CDR3 runs to 12 residues. Germline loops: CDR1 MDHEN, CDR2 SYDVKM. The CDR3 reads CASTSVAYEQYF. The CDR3 region has the DNA TGTGCCAGTACTAGCGTAGCTTACGAGCAGTACTTC.

The chain employs TRBV27 and TRBJ1-1, with D possibly being TRBD1 (5 bases). Looked up from germline, CDR1 is MNHEY and CDR2 is SMNVEV (reference sequence). Trimming shortened V by 6 bases and J by 3 bases, and 11 bases separated the two germline ends. CDR3 length equals 13 residues. CDR3 sequence: CASRGRGYTEAFF. DNA for the CDR3: TGTGCCAGCAGAGGGAGGGGCTACACTGAAGCTTTCTTT.

This chain joins TRBV6-6 and TRBJ1-1; unclear D gene. Germline-derived CDR1 and CDR2 are MNHNY and SVGAGI (reference sequence). The CDR3 has 14 residues. V was cut by 0 bases and J by 4 bases, with 9 bases left in between. The CDR3: CASSYSGYSTEAFF. CDR3 nucleotides: TGTGCCAGCAGTTACTCGGGGTACAGCACTGAAGCTTTCTTT.

About this clone itself: The sample carries other DNA sequences with the same CDR3. This chain links TRBV7-2 with TRBJ2-7, with D tentatively TRBD1 (5 bases). V gave up 2 bases and J gave up 2 bases, with 7 bases separating them. Germline CDR1 is SGHTA and CDR2 is FQGNSA. The CDR3 covers 13 residues. The CDR3 loop is CASSLWGTYEQYF. For the CDR3, the DNA is TGTGCCAGCAGCTTATGGGGCACCTACGAGCAGTACTTC.

The rearrangement uses TRBV9 and TRBJ2-1; D gene uncertain. Trimming took off 4 bases at V and 7 bases at J, with 18 bases between the two ends. Germline loops: CDR1 SGDLS, CDR2 YYNGEE. The CDR3 is 15 amino acids. As DNA, the CDR3 is TGTGCCAGCAGCCCCCGGTTGGGTGGGATTAATGAGCAGTTCTTC. It is translated as CASSPRLGGINEQFF.

This chain uses TRBV7-9 with TRBJ2-2, with TRBD2 identical over 9 bases. The germline V gene encodes CDR1 SEHNR and CDR2 FQNEAQ (reference sequence). Trimming removed 1 base from V and 6 bases from J; junction bases left unmatched: 9. The CDR3 consists of 17 residues. The CDR3: CASSLETSGQPPGELFF. CDR3 nucleotide sequence: TGTGCCAGCAGCTTAGAGACTAGCGGCCAGCCCCCCGGGGAGCTGTTTTTT.